The 24 T cell receptor beta chains reported below all come from one sample, sequenced in a study of OX40 agonist ivuxolimab in advanced cancers. TCRdb keeps only in-frame clones here, not all; method: immunoSEQ multiplex PCR. The sample contains roughly 100,000 clones, around 94% of which appear only once. This specimen consisted of CD4+ or CD8+ T cells sorted from blood, obtained in a trial of the OX40 agonist ivuxolimab. Source of these receptors: an adult with an advanced solid tumor such as melanoma, head and neck, liver or kidney cancer.

Here the CDR3 DNA reads TGTGCCAGCAGCCGGGACAGGAACACTGAAGCTTTCTTT. It codes for CASSRDRNTEAFF. V usage is TRBV7-2 and J usage is TRBJ1-1; 7 bases are shared with TRBD1. Germline lookup yields CDR1 SGHTA and CDR2 FQGNSA. V shed 5 bases, J shed 1 base, and the junction held 1 base outside the gene matches. The CDR3 has 13 residues.

The chain combines TRBV6-6 with TRBJ1-5; D not certain. The CDR3 covers 12 residues. Trimming removed 8 bases from V and 2 bases from J, with 7 bases in between. Per germline, CDR1 MNHNY and CDR2 SVGAGI (reference sequence). DNA of the CDR3: TGTGCCAGCGGGCAGGGCAATCAGCCCCAGCATTTT. Translation gives CASGQGNQPQHF.

The chain recombines TRBV6-5 with TRBJ2-1, with TRBD1 matching 9 bases. Germline CDR1 reads MNHEY; CDR2 reads SVGAGI. The CDR3 runs to 13 residues. Trimming removed 2 bases from V and 10 bases from J; junction bases left unmatched: 3. The CDR3 coding sequence is TGTGCCAGCAGTTACGGGACAGGGCCCGAGCAGTTCTTC. Amino acids: CASSYGTGPEQFF.

CDR3 sequence reads: CASSLAESSYNEQFF. CDR3 sequence (DNA): TGTGCCAGCAGCTTAGCGGAAAGCTCCTACAATGAGCAGTTCTTC. J is TRBJ2-1 and V is TRBV14; possibly TRBD2 for D (6 bases). The CDR3 sequence is 15 residues long. Trimming took off 5 bases at V and 0 bases at J, with 11 bases between the two ends. The germline V gene has CDR1 SGHDN and CDR2 FVKESK.

The chain carries TRBV29-1 and TRBJ2-3, with D uncertain. Germline V gene lookup returns CDR1 SQVTM and CDR2 ANQGSEA. The CDR3 extends over 12 amino acids. The V and J ends lost 0 bases and 4 bases respectively, with 5 bases between them. Here the CDR3 reads CSVEDLPDTQYF. The CDR3 coding sequence is TGCAGCGTTGAAGATCTCCCAGATACGCAGTATTTT.

This clone was seen only once. The V gene is TRBV28, the J gene TRBJ1-2, with D perhaps matching TRBD1 (5 bases). Germline CDR1 reads MDHEN; CDR2 reads SYDVKM. This CDR3 contains 13 residues. The ends were cut back, 5 bases at V and 5 bases at J, with 12 bases in the middle. CDR3 sequence reads: CASSLGTNYGYTF. CDR3 nucleotides: TGTGCCAGCAGTCTAGGGACCAATTATGGCTACACCTTC.

The chain combines TRBV30 with TRBJ1-3, with D possibly being TRBD1 (5 bases). Looked up from germline, CDR1 is GTSNPN and CDR2 is SVGIG (reference sequence). V was cut by 4 bases and J by 4 bases, with 11 bases left in between. The CDR3 extends over 13 amino acids. The CDR3 nucleotides read TGTGCCTGGACCGGGACCGACGGAAACACCATATATTTT. Protein: CAWTGTDGNTIYF.

The V and J genes are TRBV19 and TRBJ2-4; TRBD1 aligns across 7 bases. V shed 5 bases and J 1 base; nucleotides not matched to a gene: 2. CDR1 LNHDA and CDR2 SQIVND come from the germline V gene (reference sequence). The CDR3 length is 14 residues. Written as DNA, the CDR3 is TGTGCCAGTAGTGTACAGGGGGCCAAAAACATTCAGTACTTC. Protein sequence: CASSVQGAKNIQYF.

This clone has only one observation. The rearrangement joins TRBV11-3 to TRBJ2-7, with D perhaps assigned TRBD1 or TRBD2 (5 bases each). Germline V gene lookup returns CDR1 SGHNT and CDR2 YENEEA. This CDR3 has 12 amino acids. V dropped 1 base and J dropped 12 bases, with 13 bases sitting between them. CDR3: CASSLARGVLYV. As DNA, the CDR3 is TGTGCCAGCAGCTTAGCGAGAGGGGTGCTGTACGTC.

The chain joins TRBV5-1 to TRBJ1-6, with 9 bases matching TRBD1. V shed 4 bases and J 7 bases; nucleotides not matched to a gene: 6. Germline V gives CDR1 SGHRS, CDR2 YFSETQ. This CDR3 spans 15 amino acids. The CDR3 nucleotides are TGCGCCAGCAGCGAACAGGGGGCTCTAAATTCACCCCTCCACTTT. Amino acids: CASSEQGALNSPLHF. The complete variable domain, with remaining parts taken from reference TRBV5-1 and TRBJ1-6, reads KAGVTQTPRYLIKTRGQQVTLSCSPISGHRSVSWYQQTPGQGLQFLFEYFSETQRNKGNFPGRFSGRQFSNSRSEMNVSTLELGDSALYLCASSEQGALNSPLHFGNGTRLTVT.

On this clone: One end of the junction fails to match germline, which may point to a read error. This rearrangement joins TRBV7-7 to TRBJ2-5, with 7 bases aligning to TRBD2. Germline values: CDR1 SSHAT, CDR2 FNYEAQ (reference sequence). The CDR3 length is 13 residues. The CDR3 reads CASSSSGEETQYF. The CDR3 DNA follows: TGTGCTAGCAGCTCTAGCGGAGAAGAGACCCAGTACTTC.

A note on this clone: At one end the junction does not follow the germline gene, possibly because of a read error. This chain connects TRBV7-6 to TRBJ2-3; D remains ambiguous. The CDR3 covers 11 residues. Germline CDR1 reads SGHVS; CDR2 reads FNYEAQ. CDR3 protein: CAGSITDTQYF. Here the CDR3 DNA reads TGTGCCGGCAGCATCACAGATACGCAGTATTTT.

The CDR3 coding sequence is TGCGCCAGCGGATCGTACGGTACGCAGTATTTT. Translating gives CASGSYGTQYF. The chain has TRBV5-1 and TRBJ2-3; no firm D call. Trimming took off 7 bases at V and 8 bases at J, with 11 bases between the two ends. Germline V CDR1 and CDR2: SGHRS, YFSETQ. The length of the CDR3 is 11 residues.

The genes are TRBV27 and TRBJ1-5; a weak D match, TRBD1 (6 bases). This CDR3 is 16 amino acids long. Trimming left V 6 bases short and J 1 base short, with 16 bases between. In germline, CDR1 is MNHEY, CDR2 SMNVEV (reference sequence). The CDR3: CASSPPGAVSNQPQHF. In DNA form, the CDR3 reads TGTGCCAGCAGCCCGCCAGGGGCGGTAAGCAATCAGCCCCAGCATTTT.

The V call is TRBV5-6, the J call TRBJ1-6; TRBD1 matches at 10 bases. V shed 5 bases, J shed 8 bases, and the junction held 7 bases outside the gene matches. This CDR3 contains 15 residues. Germline CDR1 and CDR2: SGHDT and YYEEEE. CDR3 nucleotide sequence: TGTGCCAGCAGTAGCCGGGACAGGGGTTATTCACCCCTCCACTTT. It is translated as CASSSRDRGYSPLHF.

The CDR3 loop reads CASSQAAGGGYTF. CDR3 DNA sequence: TGTGCCAGCAGCCAGGCCGCAGGGGGTGGCTACACCTTC. The chain recombines TRBV14 with TRBJ1-2, with 7 bases matching TRBD1. The CDR3 runs 13 residues. V shed 3 bases and J 7 bases; nucleotides not matched to a gene: 5. Germline CDR1 reads SGHDN; CDR2 reads FVKESK. Complete variable domain (other parts from reference TRBV14 and TRBJ1-2): EAGVTQFPSHSVIEKGQTVTLRCDPISGHDNLYWYRRVMGKEIKFLLHFVKESKQDESGMPNNRFLAERTGGTYSTLKVQPAELEDSGVYFCASSQAAGGGYTFGSGTRLTVV.

CDR3 residues: CASSLAENYGYTF. CDR3 DNA: TGTGCCAGCAGTTTAGCGGAAAACTATGGCTACACCTTC. The chain couples TRBV28 to TRBJ1-2; unclear D gene. V dropped 2 bases and J dropped 2 bases, with 6 bases sitting between them. This CDR3 region has 13 residues. Germline V gives CDR1 MDHEN, CDR2 SYDVKM.

This chain joins TRBV9 and TRBJ2-3; 14 bases fit TRBD2. The germline gives CDR1 SGDLS, CDR2 YYNGEE. With 3 bases clipped from V and 4 bases from J, the junction kept 10 bases outside the gene matches. There are 18 residues in the CDR3. The CDR3 is CASSAIMGLAGEPDTQYF. CDR3 in DNA: TGTGCCAGCAGCGCCATTATGGGACTAGCGGGAGAACCAGATACGCAGTATTTT.

V usage is TRBV7-3 and J usage is TRBJ2-3; the D gene could be TRBD1 or TRBD2 (5 bases each). This CDR3 contains 15 residues. Germline V gives CDR1 SGHTA, CDR2 FQGTGA. V lost 3 bases and J 4 bases, leaving 14 bases between the germline ends. In DNA form, the CDR3 reads TGTGCCAGCAGCTTCCAGGGAGTAAGAGCAGATACGCAGTATTTT. Amino acid sequence: CASSFQGVRADTQYF.

The rearrangement joins TRBV7-2 to TRBJ1-5, with unresolved D. CDR1 and CDR2 (germline): SGHTA, FQGNSA. The CDR3 has 13 amino acids. Trimming pared 2 bases from V and 5 bases from J, leaving 7 bases between. CDR3 residues: CASSLRADQPQHF. The CDR3, as DNA: TGTGCCAGCAGCTTACGGGCGGATCAGCCCCAGCATTTT.

The rearrangement joins TRBV11-1 to TRBJ2-3, with D perhaps assigned TRBD1 or TRBD2 (5 bases each). CDR1 and CDR2 from the germline V gene are SGHAT and FQDESV (reference sequence). The CDR3 totals 13 residues. With 5 bases removed from V and 4 bases from J, the gap between germline ends came to 10 bases. CDR3: CASSRDLPDTQYF. The CDR3, as DNA: TGTGCCAGCAGCCGGGACCTTCCAGATACGCAGTATTTT. Full variable domain (remainder filled in from reference TRBV11-1 and TRBJ2-3): EAEVAQSPRYKITEKSQAVAFWCDPISGHATLYWYRQILGQGPELLVQFQDESVVDDSQLPKDRFSAERLKGVDSTLKIQPAELGDSAMYLCASSRDLPDTQYFGPGTRLTVL.

The gene calls are TRBV5-1 and TRBJ1-2, with D hard to call. The CDR3 length is 14 residues. V was trimmed by 4 bases and J by 0 bases, leaving 10 bases between them. Germline CDR1 and CDR2: SGHRS and YFSETQ. CDR3 sequence (DNA): TGCGCCAGCAGCCACCCAGGTTCTAACTATGGCTACACCTTC. Translating it yields CASSHPGSNYGYTF.

On this clone itself: An end of the junction does not agree with germline; a read error may underlie this. Other DNA sequences from this sample encode an identical CDR3 as well. CDR3: CASSPLQAHTSNYGYTF. The CDR3 bases are TGTGCCAGCTCGCCACTGCAGGCCCATACTTCGAATTATGGCTACACCTTC. This chain links TRBV18 with TRBJ1-2; no firm D call. The CDR3 has 17 residues. Germline V CDR1 and CDR2: KGHSH, LQKENI. Using reference TRBV18 and TRBJ1-2 for the parts outside the CDR3, the full variable domain is NAGVMQNPRHLVRRRGQEARLRCSPMKGHSHVYWYRQLPEEGLKFMVYLQKENIIDESGMPKERFSAEFPKEGPSILRIQQVVRGDSAAYFCASSPLQAHTSNYGYTFGSGTRLTVV.

The J gene is TRBJ2-1, the V gene TRBV12-5; the D is unclear. From germline, CDR1 is LGHNT and CDR2 FRNRAP. V was cut by 0 bases and J by 2 bases, with 17 bases left in between. CDR3 length equals 18 residues. The chain's CDR3 is CASGLVAGLIRTYNEQFF. CDR3 in DNA: TGTGCTAGTGGTTTGGTGGCAGGTCTTATACGCACCTACAATGAGCAGTTCTTC. The variable domain in full, completed from reference TRBV12-5 and TRBJ2-1, reads DARVTQTPRHKVTEMGQEVTMRCQPILGHNTVFWYRQTMMQGLELLAYFRNRAPLDDSGMPKDRFSAEMPDATLATLKIQPSEPRDSAVYFCASGLVAGLIRTYNEQFFGPGTRLTVL.